The 27 T cell receptor beta chains below come from one sample, sequenced in a study of OX40 agonist ivuxolimab in advanced cancers. Profiled with immunoSEQ multiplex PCR; TCRdb holds only in-frame clones, not every one. The sample has tens of thousands of clones; around 84% are singletons. The source was CD4+ or CD8+ T cells sorted from blood, collected in a trial of the OX40 agonist ivuxolimab. These receptors were collected from an adult with an advanced solid tumor such as melanoma, head and neck, liver or kidney cancer.

This clone was found once. The chain uses TRBV6-5 and TRBJ2-3, with TRBD2 identical over 7 bases. Germline V gene sequence: CDR1 MNHEY, CDR2 SVGAGI. The V and J ends lost 6 bases and 5 bases, in that order; junction bases with no gene match: 11. The CDR3 contains 15 residues. The CDR3 DNA is TGTGCCAGCAGGCGGGACTATCTAGCCCAAGATACGCAGTATTTT. It is translated as CASRRDYLAQDTQYF.

The rearrangement uses TRBV7-9 and TRBJ1-5; D is unclear. V shed 1 base and J shed 0 bases, with 7 bases lying between them. Germline V gene data show CDR1 as SEHNR and CDR2 as FQNEAQ (reference sequence). The CDR3 runs to 15 residues. Written as DNA, the CDR3 is TGTGCCAGCAGCTTAGGAGGTTCTAGCAATCAGCCCCAGCATTTT. Protein product: CASSLGGSSNQPQHF. Full variable domain (outside the CDR3, taken from reference TRBV7-9 and TRBJ1-5): DTGVSQNPRHKITKRGQNVTFRCDPISEHNRLYWYRQTLGQGPEFLTYFQNEAQLEKSRLLSDRFSAERPKGSFSTLEIQRTEQGDSAMYLCASSLGGSSNQPQHFGDGTRLSIL.

This clone has just one count. This chain uses TRBV5-1 with TRBJ1-2; no clear D. The CDR3 is 15 amino acids. V lost 4 bases, J lost 1 base, and 14 bases lay in between. From germline, CDR1 is SGHRS and CDR2 YFSETQ. DNA of the CDR3: TGCGCCAGCAGCGTGATCCCCGGGAATAACTATGGCTACACCTTC. It encodes CASSVIPGNNYGYTF.

V and J are TRBV4-3 and TRBJ2-7, with D possibly being TRBD2 (5 bases). Between the trimmed V and J ends, which lost 0 bases and 13 bases, there was a span of 16 bases. Germline V gene lookup returns CDR1 LGHNA and CDR2 YSLEER. The CDR3 consists of 13 residues. CDR3 in amino acids: CASSQDRGWSRYF. CDR3 DNA: TGCGCCAGCAGCCAAGATAGAGGGTGGAGCCGATACTTC.

V gene TRBV9 combines with J gene TRBJ2-3; 7 bases agree with TRBD2. Germline values: CDR1 SGDLS, CDR2 YYNGEE. The CDR3 contains 15 residues. J was trimmed by 3 bases and V by 2 bases; bases with no gene match: 6. In nucleotides, the CDR3 is TGTGCCAGCAGCGTTAGCGGGCAGGGTACAGATACGCAGTATTTT. It codes for CASSVSGQGTDTQYF.

CDR3 loop: CASSSLQGMTQYF. CDR3 DNA sequence: TGTGCCAGCAGCTCACTACAGGGAATGACCCAGTACTTC. The chain couples TRBV11-3 to TRBJ2-5, with TRBD1 as a possible D gene (6 bases). The V gene lost 4 bases and the J gene lost 7 bases, with 13 bases spanning the gap. The germline gives CDR1 SGHNT, CDR2 YENEEA. The CDR3 runs to 13 residues.

V gene TRBV5-5 combines with J gene TRBJ1-1, with D uncertain. The CDR3 loop spans 13 amino acids. V lost 1 base to trimming and J lost 2 bases, with 6 bases between them. Germline assignment: CDR1 SGHKS and CDR2 YYEKEE (reference sequence). The CDR3 region has the DNA TGTGCCAGCAGCTTGTACAGAAACACTGAAGCTTTCTTT. Translation: CASSLYRNTEAFF. Together with reference TRBV5-5 and TRBJ1-1, the CDR3 gives the full variable domain: DAGVTQSPTHLIKTRGQQVTLRCSPISGHKSVSWYQQVLGQGPQFIFQYYEKEERGRGNFPDRFSARQFPNYSSELNVNALLLGDSALYLCASSLYRNTEAFFGQGTRLTVV.

The DNA for the CDR3 is TGTGCCAGCTCACCAGGGACAGGGATACAAGAGACCCAGTACTTC. It codes for CASSPGTGIQETQYF. V and J are TRBV18 and TRBJ2-5; TRBD1 aligns across 9 bases. The CDR3 extends over 15 amino acids. Losses at the gene ends were 2 bases for V and 2 bases for J; bases not matched to a gene: 3. Germline CDR1 and CDR2: KGHSH and LQKENI.

This sequence joins TRBV28 and TRBJ1-2; maybe TRBD1 (5 bases). The length of the CDR3 is 13 residues. The V gene's germline CDR1 is MDHEN and CDR2 SYDVKM. With 7 bases removed from V and 6 bases from J, the gap between germline ends came to 15 bases. CDR3 sequence (DNA): TGTGCCAGCACTTCCGGCCAGGGTCATGGCTACACCTTC. It is translated as CASTSGQGHGYTF.

This clone was observed a single time. This chain uses TRBV19 with TRBJ1-1; 10 bases are shared with TRBD1. J gave up 5 bases and V 9 bases, and 6 bases lay outside the gene matches. Germline V gene lookup returns CDR1 LNHDA and CDR2 SQIVND (reference sequence). The CDR3 runs 13 residues. This chain's CDR3 is CASKDRGSTEAFF. The DNA for the CDR3 is TGTGCCAGCAAGGACAGGGGGTCAACTGAAGCTTTCTTT.

The chain recombines TRBV27 with TRBJ1-1, with D maybe TRBD1 (6 bases). The CDR3 loop spans 15 amino acids. V was clipped by 5 bases and J by 3 bases, with 16 bases between them. From germline, CDR1 is MNHEY and CDR2 SMNVEV (reference sequence). The chain's CDR3 is CASSGYRVGDTEAFF. The DNA for the CDR3 is TGTGCCAGCAGTGGGTACAGGGTGGGGGACACTGAAGCTTTCTTT.

The CDR3 DNA follows: TGTGCCAGCAGCTTAGAAGCGACTATTAATGAGCAGTTCTTC. Encoded protein: CASSLEATINEQFF. The chain joins TRBV7-8 to TRBJ2-1; tentatively, D is TRBD2 (5 bases). This CDR3 has 14 residues. Trimming left V 1 base short and J 7 bases short, with 11 bases between. Per germline, CDR1 SGHVS and CDR2 FQNEAQ.

The chain employs TRBV7-6 and TRBJ2-3; D remains ambiguous. Germline V CDR1 and CDR2: SGHVS, FNYEAQ. The V end was cut by 1 base, the J end by 5 bases, with 7 bases between. CDR3 length: 13 residues. CDR3 protein: CASSLGQEDTQYF. The CDR3, as DNA: TGTGCCAGCAGCTTAGGGCAGGAAGATACGCAGTATTTT.

The J gene is TRBJ1-6, the V gene TRBV6-5, with D possibly TRBD1 on 6 matching bases. V was shortened by 2 bases and J by 9 bases, with 11 bases between the two germline ends. The CDR3 has 14 amino acids. Germline V gene lookup returns CDR1 MNHEY and CDR2 SVGAGI. DNA of the CDR3: TGTGCCAGCAGTTACAGGGGGGAGACTTCACCCCTCCACTTT. As protein: CASSYRGETSPLHF.

This clone has just a few counts. The V gene is TRBV19, the J gene TRBJ2-7; D remains unclear. The CDR3 sequence is 13 residues long. Germline V gene lookup returns CDR1 LNHDA and CDR2 SQIVND (reference sequence). Trimming took off 5 bases at V and 0 bases at J, with 8 bases between the two ends. CDR3 protein: CASSVTASYEQYF. CDR3 coding DNA: TGTGCCAGTAGTGTGACTGCCTCCTACGAGCAGTACTTC.

V gene TRBV19 combines with J gene TRBJ2-5; 9 nucleotides align to TRBD1. CDR1 and CDR2 (germline): LNHDA, SQIVND (reference sequence). Losses at the gene ends were 6 bases for V and 4 bases for J; bases not matched to a gene: 9. CDR3 size: 15 residues. The CDR3 loop is CASSPGTGWGETQYF. The CDR3 coding sequence is TGTGCCAGTAGCCCAGGGACAGGGTGGGGAGAGACCCAGTACTTC.

The J gene is TRBJ1-1, the V gene TRBV2; the match to TRBD1 covers 10 bases. The CDR3 runs 12 residues. CDR1 SNHLY and CDR2 FYNNEI come from the germline V gene. J was trimmed by 6 bases and V by 9 bases; bases with no gene match: 4. In DNA form, the CDR3 reads TGTGCCAGTGGGACAGGGGTGTCTGAAGCTTTCTTT. Amino acids: CASGTGVSEAFF.

The chain has TRBV4-1 and TRBJ2-1; TRBD1 aligns across 8 bases. In germline, CDR1 is MGHRA, CDR2 YSYEKL. The CDR3 runs 16 residues. Losses at the gene ends were 4 bases for V and 1 base for J; bases not matched to a gene: 6. CDR3 bases: TGCGCCAGCAGCCCCTTAGGACAGGGTTCCTACAATGAGCAGTTCTTC. It translates to CASSPLGQGSYNEQFF.

The V and J genes are TRBV7-9 and TRBJ2-5, with D tentatively TRBD2 (6 bases). The CDR3 sequence is 15 residues long. Trimming stripped 5 bases from V and 2 bases from J, with 15 bases between. The germline V gene has CDR1 SEHNR and CDR2 FQNEAQ (reference sequence). Written as DNA, the CDR3 is TGTGCCAGCAGCCACCGCAGGGAGGTGCAAGAGACCCAGTACTTC. This encodes CASSHRREVQETQYF.

The chain joins TRBV7-9 to TRBJ1-2; D might be TRBD1 (6 bases). Germline V gene sequence: CDR1 SEHNR, CDR2 FQNEAQ (reference sequence). Trimming took 0 bases from V and 0 from J, leaving 11 bases between them. CDR3 size: 16 residues. Here the CDR3 reads CASSLAGGLANYGYTF. The CDR3 nucleotides are TGTGCCAGCAGCTTAGCAGGGGGGTTAGCTAACTATGGCTACACCTTC.

The J gene is TRBJ1-4, the V gene TRBV5-1, with unresolved D. Trimming took 0 bases from V and 8 from J, leaving 8 bases between them. The CDR3 is made up of 13 amino acids. Germline lookup yields CDR1 SGHRS and CDR2 YFSETQ. In DNA form, the CDR3 reads TGCGCCAGCAGCTTGGGGCAGGCAGAAAAACTGTTTTTT. Amino acids: CASSLGQAEKLFF.

The V call is TRBV29-1, the J call TRBJ1-2; 10 bases are shared with TRBD1. The CDR3 length is 18 residues. J was trimmed by 1 base and V by 6 bases; bases with no gene match: 17. Per the germline V gene, CDR1 is SQVTM and CDR2 is ANQGSEA. CDR3 nucleotide sequence: TGCAGCGTCGGAGGGGTTTGGGGACAGGGGAACTTTAACTATGGCTACACCTTC. Residues: CSVGGVWGQGNFNYGYTF.

This clone is a singleton in its sample. The gene calls are TRBV7-6 and TRBJ2-2; D unresolved. CDR1 is SGHVS and CDR2 is FNYEAQ in the germline V gene. The V end was cut by 0 bases, the J end by 3 bases, with 5 bases between. The CDR3 totals 14 residues. The DNA of the CDR3 is TGTGCCAGCAGCTTAGCAACCTACACCGGGGAGCTGTTTTTT. Amino acids: CASSLATYTGELFF. Based on the CDR3 plus reference TRBV7-6 and TRBJ2-2, the full variable domain is GAGVSQSPRYKVTKRGQDVALRCDPISGHVSLYWYRQALGQGPEFLTYFNYEAQQDKSGLPNDRFSAERPEGSISTLTIQRTEQRDSAMYRCASSLATYTGELFFGEGSRLTVL.

The rearrangement links TRBV21-1 to TRBJ1-1; the table's D call, TRBD1, has no DNA check behind it. TRBV21-1 is marked as a pseudogene. The CDR3 spans 11 residues. In DNA form, the CDR3 reads TGTGCCAGCAGCATTACAGGGAAAGCTTTCTTT. This sequence encodes CASSITGKAFF.

V and J are TRBV2 and TRBJ1-1; the D is unclear. The CDR3 extends over 14 amino acids. CDR1 is SNHLY, CDR2 FYNNEI, per germline. The ends were cut back, 4 bases at V and 3 bases at J, with 12 bases in the middle. The CDR3 sequence is CASSGWGGDTEAFF. The CDR3, as DNA: TGTGCCAGCAGTGGGTGGGGTGGGGACACTGAAGCTTTCTTT.

J is TRBJ2-5 and V is TRBV6-1, with D possibly TRBD2 on 7 matching bases. Germline values: CDR1 MNHNS, CDR2 SASEGT. There are 14 residues in the CDR3. Trimming shortened V by 0 bases and J by 7 bases, and 12 bases separated the two germline ends. CDR3 DNA sequence: TGTGCCAGCAGTGAAGCCCAGGGGAGGGGGACCCAGTACTTC. This codes for CASSEAQGRGTQYF.

The J gene is TRBJ2-5, the V gene TRBV6-5; D ambiguous. The CDR3 is made up of 15 amino acids. Germline lookup yields CDR1 MNHEY and CDR2 SVGAGI. Trimming stripped 6 bases from V and 1 base from J, with 15 bases between. The CDR3 sequence is CASSRARASQETQYF. Here the CDR3 DNA reads TGTGCCAGCAGCCGCGCAAGGGCAAGCCAAGAGACCCAGTACTTC.